This is a list of T cell receptor beta chains from one sample in a study of blood T cell repertoires in COVID-19. Libraries were prepared by immunoSEQ multiplex PCR; TCRdb keeps only in-frame clonotypes and omits some of them. The table lists under 350,000 clones, 89% of them singletons. The specimen sequenced was PBMCs or T cells enriched from blood (not recorded which). Receptor source: a middle-aged woman who had recovered from COVID-19. CDR3s include the opening cysteine and the closing phenylalanine or tryptophan. A D gene is named only where the DNA matches it firmly. Only part of the rows carry a size: once, few, many, or a class if the clone is expanded.

D gene	V gene	J gene	clone size	CDR3 protein	CDR3 DNA
NA	TRBV6-6	TRBJ1-1	NA	CASSENNRVKKAFF	TGTGCCAGCAGTGAGAACAACAGGGTTAAGAAAGCTTTCTTT
NA	TRBV5-5	TRBJ2-7	NA	CASSLVAAEQYF	TGTGCCAGCAGCTTGGTGGCGGCGGAGCAGTACTTC
TRBD2	TRBV7-3	TRBJ2-2	NA	CASSLNPLGLAGGMAGELFF	TGTGCCAGCAGCTTGAACCCCTTGGGACTAGCGGGAGGAATGGCCGGGGAGCTGTTTTTT
TRBD1	TRBV6-2/TRBV6-3	TRBJ1-6	NA	CASSRDREVSPLHF	TGTGCCAGCAGTCGCGACAGGGAGGTTTCACCCCTCCACTTT
NA	TRBV19	TRBJ2-6	NA	CATTGPFSGANVLTF	TGTGCCACTACAGGGCCGTTCTCTGGGGCCAACGTCCTGACTTTC
TRBD1	TRBV5-1	TRBJ2-2	NA	CASSIRDSSNTGELFF	TGCGCCAGCAGCATACGGGACAGCTCGAACACCGGGGAGCTGTTTTTT
TRBD1	TRBV10-1	TRBJ1-2	NA	CASRGDRFNYGYTF	TGCGCCAGCAGGGGGGACAGGTTTAACTATGGCTACACCTTC
NA	TRBV5-1	TRBJ2-3	NA	CASSISGTDTQYF	TGCGCCAGCAGTATTTCGGGCACAGATACGCAGTATTTT
NA	TRBV18	TRBJ1-2	NA	CASSPPGGGYTF	TGTGCCAGCTCACCACCCGGGGGTGGCTACACCTTC
NA	TRBV10-3	TRBJ1-2	NA	CAISVSGPGGYTF	TGTGCCATCAGTGTGTCAGGGCCAGGGGGCTACACCTTC
TRBD2	TRBV7-2	TRBJ2-1	NA	CASSFFAGTSGSHEQFF	TGTGCCAGCAGCTTCTTCGCCGGGACTAGCGGGAGTCATGAGCAGTTCTTC
NA	TRBV5-4	TRBJ1-2	few	CASSLAAGNYGYTF	TGTGCCAGCAGCTTGGCGGCAGGAAACTATGGCTACACCTTC
NA	TRBV10-3	TRBJ2-5	NA	CAISGDNQETQYF	TGTGCCATCAGTGGAGACAACCAAGAGACCCAGTACTTC
NA	TRBV27	TRBJ1-5	NA	CASSLTRGHQPQHF	TGTGCCAGCAGTTTAACACGCGGGCATCAGCCCCAGCATTTT